This T cell receptor beta chain was profiled in a study of CD4 T cells in relation to SARS-CoV-2 and coronaviruses. Measured with immunoSEQ multiplex PCR; TCRdb has only the in-frame clones, and not every one. This table holds under 15,000 clones, over 65% found once. CD4+ T cells from unexposed donors were obtained before the COVID-19 pandemic (2011-2018). The cells were cultured for about ten days before CD4+ T cells were isolated. This clone was seen a handful of times. Its antigen remains unidentified. The clonotype comes from a human donor in good health. The sample was CD4+ T cells from PBMCs, cultured in vitro.

The CDR3 reads CAWRRQSNQPQHF. CDR3 sequence (DNA): TGTGCCTGGAGGCGTCAGAGCAATCAGCCCCAGCATTTT. The chain combines TRBV30 with TRBJ1-5; no definite D call. The CDR3 length is 13 residues. Trimming left V 3 bases short and J 1 base short, with 7 bases between. Germline V gene data show CDR1 as GTSNPN and CDR2 as SVGIG (reference sequence).